This T cell receptor beta chain originates from a study of shared clonotypes between healthy human individuals. Findings and limits, study-wide: Having only a few donors restricted how much genetic and exposure-history diversity was captured. Naive CD4 clonotypes were shared across a handful of donors at 5% to 6%.

The repertoire was sequenced with immunoSEQ multiplex PCR; TCRdb's copy has only in-frame clones and lacks some. The data contain more than 2,000,000 clones, approximately 90% of them seen just once; the ten biggest clones take up 0.13% to 0.15%. Worth noting for this clone: Its specificity is unknown.

This CDR3 has 12 residues. Germline V gives CDR1 LNHNV, CDR2 YYDKDF (reference sequence). Trimming pared 3 bases from V and 8 bases from J, leaving 5 bases between. Sequenced: naive CD4+ T cells sorted from blood. Subset: CD45RA+ positively selected. This TCR was sampled from a man younger than 35 in good health. V gene TRBV15 combines with J gene TRBJ1-6; D is undetermined. The CDR3 loop reads CATSSRDSPLHF. In nucleotides, the CDR3 is TGTGCCACCAGCAGCCGAGATTCACCCCTCCACTTT. Combining the CDR3 with reference TRBV15 and TRBJ1-6 gives the whole variable domain DAMVIQNPRYQVTQFGKPVTLSCSQTLNHNVMYWYQQKSSQAPKLLFHYYDKDFNNEADTPDNFQSRRPNTSFCFLDIRSPGLGDTAMYLCATSSRDSPLHFGNGTRLTVT.